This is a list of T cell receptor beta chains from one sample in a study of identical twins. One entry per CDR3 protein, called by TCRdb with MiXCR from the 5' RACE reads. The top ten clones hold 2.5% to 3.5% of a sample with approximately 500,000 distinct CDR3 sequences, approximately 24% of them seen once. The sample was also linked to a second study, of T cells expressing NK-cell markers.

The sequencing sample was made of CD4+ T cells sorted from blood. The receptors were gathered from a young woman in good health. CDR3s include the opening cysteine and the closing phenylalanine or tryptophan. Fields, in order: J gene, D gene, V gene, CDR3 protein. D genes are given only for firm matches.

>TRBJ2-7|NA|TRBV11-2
CASSFSSGVSYEQYF
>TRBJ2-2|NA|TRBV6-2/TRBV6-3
CASSPTRLVYTGELFF
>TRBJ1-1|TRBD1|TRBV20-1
CSASISGQGSGEAFF
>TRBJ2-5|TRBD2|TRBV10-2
CASRWLAGAQETQYF
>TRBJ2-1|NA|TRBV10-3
CAISESIGRAAYNEQFF
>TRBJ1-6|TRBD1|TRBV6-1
CASSPRGGEAPLHF
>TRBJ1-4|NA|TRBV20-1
CSARGAGVNEKLFF
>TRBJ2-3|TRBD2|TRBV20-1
CSAPMGGSTDTQYF
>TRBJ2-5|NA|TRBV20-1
CSARDLGLQETQYF
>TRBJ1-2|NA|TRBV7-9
CASSPAPGGYTF
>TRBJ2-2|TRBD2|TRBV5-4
CASSRLAGEAGELFF
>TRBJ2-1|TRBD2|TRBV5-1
CASSSFAVRASGFYNEQFF
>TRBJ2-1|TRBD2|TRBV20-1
CSAREASGIPSYNEQFF
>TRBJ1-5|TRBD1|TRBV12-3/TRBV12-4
CASSSRQGAGQPQHF
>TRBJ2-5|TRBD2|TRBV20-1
CSAREPWGGPETQYF
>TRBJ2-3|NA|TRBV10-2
CASGGGVTDTQYF
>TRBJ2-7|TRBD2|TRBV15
CATSRGIAGVNSYEQYF
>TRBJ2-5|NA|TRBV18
CASSARKETQYF
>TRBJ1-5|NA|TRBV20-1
CSAQELRGKSNQPQHF